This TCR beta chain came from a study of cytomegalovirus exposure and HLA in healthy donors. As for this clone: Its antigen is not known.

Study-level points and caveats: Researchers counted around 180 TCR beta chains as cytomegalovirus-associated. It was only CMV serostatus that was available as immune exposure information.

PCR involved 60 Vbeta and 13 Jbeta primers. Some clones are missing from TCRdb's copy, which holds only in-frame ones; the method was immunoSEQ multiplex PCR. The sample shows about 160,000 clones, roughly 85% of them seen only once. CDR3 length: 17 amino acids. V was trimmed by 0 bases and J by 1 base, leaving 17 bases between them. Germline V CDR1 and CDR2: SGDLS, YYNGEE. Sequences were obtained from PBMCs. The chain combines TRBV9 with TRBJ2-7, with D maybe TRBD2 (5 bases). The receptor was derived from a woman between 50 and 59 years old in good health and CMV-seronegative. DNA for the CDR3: TGTGCCAGCAGCGTAGGCGTCGGGGATATACTATCCTACGAGCAGTACTTC. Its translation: CASSVGVGDILSYEQYF.